These 2 T cell receptor beta chains were all obtained from the same sample, sequenced in a study of CD8 T cells in Susac syndrome. RNA was extracted with the RNeasy kit, and a quantity of roughly 0.5 to 1 ug was reverse transcribed using random hexamers. TCRdb re-called the immunoSEQ multiplex PCR reads through MiXCR, storing one row per CDR3 protein. The sample has under 200,000 distinct CDR3 sequences, 85% to 95% seen once; the top ten hold roughly 0.15%. Sequenced sample: CD8+ T cells from PBMCs. All receptors come from a human donor with Susac syndrome.

The rearrangement links TRBV11-2 to TRBJ2-7; TRBD1 matches at 7 bases. J gave up 5 bases and V 5 bases, and 12 bases lay outside the gene matches. CDR1 is SGHAT and CDR2 is FQNNGV in the germline V gene. The length of the CDR3 is 15 residues. The CDR3 DNA reads TGTGCCAGCAGCCTTGGACAGGCCGCTTGGGACGAGCAGTACTTC. Translated, it gives CASSLGQAAWDEQYF.

This chain joins TRBV10-3 and TRBJ2-3; 14 bases agree with TRBD2. Per the germline V gene, CDR1 is ENHRY and CDR2 is SYGVKD. J gave up 4 bases and V 0 bases, and 0 bases lay outside the gene matches. The CDR3 has 16 amino acids. As DNA, the CDR3 is TGTGCCATCAGTGAGTCGGGACTAGCGGGGGCAGATACGCAGTATTTT. Translation gives CAISESGLAGADTQYF.